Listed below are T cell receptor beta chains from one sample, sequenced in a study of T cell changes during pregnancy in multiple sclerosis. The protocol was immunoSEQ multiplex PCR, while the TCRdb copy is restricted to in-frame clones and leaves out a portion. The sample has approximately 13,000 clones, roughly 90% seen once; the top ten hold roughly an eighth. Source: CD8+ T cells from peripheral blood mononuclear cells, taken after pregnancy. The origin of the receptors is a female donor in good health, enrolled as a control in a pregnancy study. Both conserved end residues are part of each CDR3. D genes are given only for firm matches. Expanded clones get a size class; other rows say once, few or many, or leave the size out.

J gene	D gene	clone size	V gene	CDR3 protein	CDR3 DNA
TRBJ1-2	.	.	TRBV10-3	CAISSPPGVGGDYGYTF	TGTGCCATCAGTAGCCCTCCCGGGGTAGGGGGGGACTATGGCTACACCTTC
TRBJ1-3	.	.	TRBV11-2	CASSLEAGQGNTIYF	TGTGCCAGCAGCTTAGAGGCAGGGCAAGGAAACACCATATATTTT
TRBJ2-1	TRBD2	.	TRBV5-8	CASSPKPGLAVSSYNEQFF	TGTGCCAGCAGCCCTAAGCCGGGACTAGCGGTGAGCTCCTACAATGAGCAGTTCTTC
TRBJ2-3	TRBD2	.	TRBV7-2	CASSAGLGAADTQYF	TGTGCCAGCAGCGCAGGACTAGGGGCGGCAGATACGCAGTATTTT
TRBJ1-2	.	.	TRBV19	CASSLAYYGYTF	TGTGCCAGTAGTTTAGCTTACTATGGCTACACCTTC
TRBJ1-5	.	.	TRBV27	CASAIFGNQPQHF	TGTGCCAGCGCGATTTTCGGCAATCAGCCCCAGCATTTT
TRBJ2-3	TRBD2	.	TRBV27	CDRREETSGPSTDTQYF	TGTGACCGACGGGAGGAGACTAGCGGTCCTAGCACAGATACGCAGTATTTT
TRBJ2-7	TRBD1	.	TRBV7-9	CASSSDRGVYEQYF	TGTGCCAGCAGCTCCGACAGGGGTGTCTACGAGCAGTACTTC
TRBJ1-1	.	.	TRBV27	CASSSGYEAFF	TGTGCCAGCAGTTCCGGGTACGAAGCTTTCTTT
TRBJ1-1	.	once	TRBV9	CASSPTLVNTEAFF	TGTGCCAGCAGCCCGACTCTGGTGAACACTGAAGCTTTCTTT
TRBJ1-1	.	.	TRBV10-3	CAISEEGDTEAFF	TGTGCCATCAGTGAGGAGGGGGACACTGAAGCTTTCTTT
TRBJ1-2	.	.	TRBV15	CATSRASSGYTF	TGTGCCACCAGCAGAGCGAGTAGTGGCTACACCTTC
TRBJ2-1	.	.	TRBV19	CATIDGGGFEQFF	TGTGCCACAATCGACGGAGGAGGATTTGAGCAGTTCTTC
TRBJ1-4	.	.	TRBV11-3	CASSLGTGYEKLFF	TGTGCCAGCAGCCTCGGAACGGGATATGAAAAACTGTTTTTT
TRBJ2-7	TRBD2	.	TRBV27	CASSPGLAGGGYEQYF	TGTGCCAGCAGCCCGGGACTAGCGGGAGGGGGCTACGAGCAGTACTTC
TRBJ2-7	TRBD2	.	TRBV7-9	CASSFIPPGLAGGWYF	TGTGCCAGCAGCTTCATTCCTCCGGGACTAGCGGGAGGATGGTACTTC
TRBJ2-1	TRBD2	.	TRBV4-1	CASSHTSGHYNEQFF	TGCGCCAGCAGCCATACTAGCGGACATTACAATGAGCAGTTCTTC
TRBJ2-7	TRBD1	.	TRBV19	CASSARPGQGVGF	TGTGCCAGTAGTGCTCGTCCGGGACAGGGGGTAGGCTTC
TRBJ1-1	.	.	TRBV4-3	CASSQLGATEAFF	TGCGCCAGCAGCCAACTTGGGGCCACTGAAGCTTTCTTT
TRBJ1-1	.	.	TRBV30	CAWSVQKHTEAFF	TGTGCCTGGAGTGTACAGAAGCACACTGAAGCTTTCTTT
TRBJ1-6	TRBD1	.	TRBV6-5	CASSPSGQGTSPLHF	TGTGCCAGCAGTCCCTCTGGACAGGGGACTTCACCCCTCCACTTT
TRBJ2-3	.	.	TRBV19	CASAARSTDTQYF	TGTGCCAGCGCCGCGAGAAGCACAGATACGCAGTATTTT
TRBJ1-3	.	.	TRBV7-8	CASSSRSLGHGNTIYF	TGTGCCAGCAGCTCCCGTAGTTTGGGGCATGGAAACACCATATATTTT
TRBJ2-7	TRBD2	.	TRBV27	CASSSRHGTRLTYEQYF	TGTGCCAGCAGTTCACGACACGGGACTAGGCTAACCTACGAGCAGTACTTC
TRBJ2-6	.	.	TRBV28	CASTPLASGANVLTF	TGTGCCAGCACCCCACTAGCATCTGGGGCCAACGTCCTGACTTTC
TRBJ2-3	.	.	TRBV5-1	CATAGASTDTQYF	TGCGCAACTGCAGGGGCTAGCACAGATACGCAGTATTTT
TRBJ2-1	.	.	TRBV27	CASSGGAIYNEQFF	TGTGCCAGCAGCGGCGGGGCAATCTACAATGAGCAGTTCTTC
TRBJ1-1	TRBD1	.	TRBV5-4	CASSLFSPGAGGTEAFF	TGTGCCAGCAGCTTGTTTTCCCCTGGGGCAGGGGGCACTGAAGCTTTCTTT
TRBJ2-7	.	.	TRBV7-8	CASSDRTAENYEQYF	TGTGCCAGCAGCGACCGGACAGCCGAAAACTACGAGCAGTACTTC
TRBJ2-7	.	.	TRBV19	CASRQRDSVSYEQYF	TGTGCCAGTAGACAAAGAGATAGCGTTTCCTACGAGCAGTACTTC
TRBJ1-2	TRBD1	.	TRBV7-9	CASSGGTEFGYTF	TGTGCCAGCAGCGGCGGGACAGAATTTGGCTACACCTTC